One and the same sample provided the 30 T cell receptor beta chains below, sequenced in a study of shared clonotypes between healthy human individuals. Libraries were prepared by immunoSEQ multiplex PCR; TCRdb keeps only in-frame clonotypes and omits some of them. The repertoire holds about 1.1 million clones, with 60% to 85% as singletons. Sequenced sample: memory CD4+ T cells from PBMCs. As for subset: CD45RA-negative fraction. The receptors here all came from a man aged 18 to 35 in good health. Some clones in this sample may be carry-over from other donors' samples.

This clone was detected only once. The rearrangement uses TRBV28 and TRBJ2-3; a possible D gene is TRBD1 (6 bases). The CDR3 is 15 amino acids. Germline CDR1 MDHEN, CDR2 SYDVKM. Trimming removed 0 bases at V and 4 bases at J, with 11 bases between. DNA of the CDR3: TGTGCCAGCAGTTTATGGGGGGCTAGTCCAGATACGCAGTATTTT. It translates to CASSLWGASPDTQYF.

This chain connects TRBV28 to TRBJ1-2; D gene uncertain. V gave up 10 bases and J gave up 4 bases, with 13 bases separating them. In germline, CDR1 is MDHEN, CDR2 SYDVKM. This CDR3 has 12 amino acids. In DNA form, the CDR3 reads TGTGCCACCTATTTGACTCCCTATGGCTACACCTTC. Its protein product is CATYLTPYGYTF.

This clone showed up many times. Distinct nucleotide sequences in the sample also encode this CDR3. V usage is TRBV2 and J usage is TRBJ2-5; the match to TRBD1 covers 11 bases. CDR1 and CDR2 from the germline V gene are SNHLY and FYNNEI. This CDR3 comprises 14 residues. Trimming at V came to 4 bases and at J to 5 bases, leaving 3 bases not matched to a gene. The CDR3 region is CASSAGTGGETQYF. The CDR3 coding sequence is TGTGCCAGCAGTGCAGGGACAGGGGGGGAGACCCAGTACTTC.

This chain uses TRBV7-6 with TRBJ2-7; TRBD2 aligns across 7 bases. The junction had 2 bases not matched to a gene; V was cut back by 1 base and J by 2 bases. CDR1 SGHVS and CDR2 FNYEAQ come from the germline V gene. The CDR3 sequence is 14 residues long. The CDR3 sequence is CASSLGGGTYEQYF. The CDR3 DNA reads as TGTGCCAGCAGCTTAGGGGGGGGAACCTACGAGCAGTACTTC.

The chain has TRBV29-1 and TRBJ2-1; 14 bases map to TRBD2. Looked up from germline, CDR1 is SQVTM and CDR2 is ANQGSEA. The CDR3 loop spans 17 amino acids. The V and J ends lost 7 bases and 4 bases, in that order; junction bases with no gene match: 12. CDR3 nucleotide sequence: TGCAGCGCCAGACTAGCGGGAGGGCCCCACCTTTACAATGAGCAGTTCTTC. This sequence encodes CSARLAGGPHLYNEQFF.

The chain is built from TRBV29-1 and TRBJ1-1, with a tentative D call TRBD1 (5 bases). The CDR3 sequence is 13 residues long. Trimming shortened V by 5 bases and J by 4 bases, and 14 bases separated the two germline ends. Germline V CDR1 and CDR2: SQVTM, ANQGSEA. The CDR3 here is CSVTVGRGTEAFF. The CDR3 coding sequence is TGCAGCGTTACAGTCGGGAGGGGCACTGAAGCTTTCTTT. Full variable domain (missing parts from reference TRBV29-1 and TRBJ1-1): SAVISQKPSRDICQRGTSLTIQCQVDSQVTMMFWYRQQPGQSLTLIATANQGSEATYESGFVIDKFPISRPNLTFSTLTVSNMSPEDSSIYLCSVTVGRGTEAFFGQGTRLTVV.

This chain links TRBV28 with TRBJ1-1; D unclear. This CDR3 comprises 18 residues. V was pared by 5 bases and J by 1 base, with 23 bases between. Germline V gene lookup returns CDR1 MDHEN and CDR2 SYDVKM. The CDR3 here is CASSLFEFGRRRNTEAFF. As DNA, the CDR3 is TGTGCCAGCAGTCTTTTTGAGTTCGGACGCCGGAGGAACACTGAAGCTTTCTTT.

The CDR3 loop is CASRTRGNTGELFF. The DNA of the CDR3 is TGCGCCAGCAGGACTAGGGGTAACACCGGGGAGCTGTTTTTT. This chain joins TRBV4-1 and TRBJ2-2, with D possibly being TRBD2 (6 bases). The CDR3 covers 14 residues. The germline V gene encodes CDR1 MGHRA and CDR2 YSYEKL. Trimming took off 6 bases at V and 2 bases at J, with 10 bases between the two ends.

This sequence joins TRBV7-8 and TRBJ2-4; D possibly uses TRBD1 or TRBD2 (5 bases each). The V and J ends lost 4 bases and 0 bases respectively, with 19 bases between them. Looked up from germline, CDR1 is SGHVS and CDR2 is FQNEAQ. The CDR3 runs 18 residues. The chain's CDR3 is CASSSKRVGVLAKNIQYF. The CDR3 region has the DNA TGTGCCAGCAGCTCCAAAAGGGTGGGGGTCCTAGCCAAAAACATTCAGTACTTC.

The chain recombines TRBV5-8 with TRBJ1-4, with D unresolved. CDR1 is SGHTS, CDR2 YDEGEE, per germline. Trimming left V 7 bases short and J 3 bases short, with 16 bases between. CDR3 length equals 15 residues. The CDR3 protein is CASPSITRSNEKLFF. The CDR3 region has the DNA TGTGCCAGCCCGTCGATAACAAGGTCTAATGAAAAACTGTTTTTT.

The gene calls are TRBV5-4 and TRBJ2-7; D is ambiguous. The CDR3 totals 12 residues. V was shortened by 3 bases and J by 3 bases, with 7 bases between the two germline ends. Germline V gives CDR1 SGHNT, CDR2 YYREEE (reference sequence). The CDR3 is CASSWKNYEQYF. The CDR3 nucleotides read TGTGCCAGCAGCTGGAAGAACTACGAGCAGTACTTC.

The J gene is TRBJ2-7, the V gene TRBV30; 9 bases align to TRBD1. CDR1 GTSNPN and CDR2 SVGIG come from the germline V gene (reference sequence). The CDR3 totals 15 residues. V was pared by 0 bases and J by 1 base, with 4 bases of the junction left unmatched. The CDR3 region is CAWSVRGQGSYEQYF. The CDR3 DNA reads as TGTGCCTGGAGTGTACGGGGACAGGGTTCCTACGAGCAGTACTTC.

This clone was observed once. The rearrangement links TRBV5-1 to TRBJ2-7; D perhaps matches TRBD1 (5 bases). The CDR3 sequence is 14 residues long. V gave up 1 base and J gave up 2 bases, with 10 bases separating them. Germline assignment: CDR1 SGHRS and CDR2 YFSETQ. The CDR3 sequence is CASSLFRTTYEQYF. In nucleotides, the CDR3 is TGCGCCAGCAGCTTGTTTCGGACAACCTACGAGCAGTACTTC. Full variable domain (missing parts from reference TRBV5-1 and TRBJ2-7): KAGVTQTPRYLIKTRGQQVTLSCSPISGHRSVSWYQQTPGQGLQFLFEYFSETQRNKGNFPGRFSGRQFSNSRSEMNVSTLELGDSALYLCASSLFRTTYEQYFGPGTRLTVT.

This clone was counted a single time. The rearrangement links TRBV5-1 to TRBJ1-1; D possibly corresponds to TRBD1 (5 bases). The CDR3 runs to 16 residues. V shed 4 bases and J shed 3 bases, with 19 bases lying between them. CDR1 SGHRS and CDR2 YFSETQ come from the germline V gene. The CDR3 loop is CASSQGIEGRDTEAFF. CDR3 in DNA: TGCGCCAGCAGCCAGGGAATAGAAGGTCGTGACACTGAAGCTTTCTTT.

On this clone: Distinct nucleotide sequences in the sample also encode this CDR3. The chain has TRBV11-3 and TRBJ2-2; D is perhaps TRBD1 (6 bases). The CDR3 runs 14 residues. Per germline, CDR1 SGHNT and CDR2 YENEEA. Trimming took 4 bases from V and 2 from J, leaving 8 bases between them. CDR3 nucleotide sequence: TGTGCCAGCAGCTCGGGACAAAACACCGGGGAGCTGTTTTTT. Its protein is CASSSGQNTGELFF.

This chain uses TRBV7-3 with TRBJ2-7; D gene ambiguous. The CDR3 has 13 residues. In germline, CDR1 is SGHTA, CDR2 FQGTGA. Deletions cut 3 bases from V and 3 bases from J, with 9 bases between. CDR3 loop: CASSLAKGYEQYF. CDR3 coding DNA: TGTGCCAGCAGCTTGGCTAAAGGCTACGAGCAGTACTTC.

Of note for this clone: The sample contains more than one DNA sequence encoding this CDR3. The chain is built from TRBV5-1 and TRBJ1-2; D not certain. This CDR3 is 13 amino acids long. Trimming took off 4 bases at V and 3 bases at J, with 10 bases between the two ends. Per germline, CDR1 SGHRS and CDR2 YFSETQ. CDR3 in DNA: TGCGCCAGCAGCCCAGACGGTGACTATGGCTACACCTTC. It encodes CASSPDGDYGYTF.

This clone was observed a handful of times. CDR3 sequence: CASSGSGQPYGYTF. The CDR3 region has the DNA TGTGCCAGCAGTGGGAGCGGACAGCCCTATGGCTACACCTTC. This rearrangement joins TRBV2 to TRBJ1-2; tentative D call: TRBD1 (6 bases). Trimming pared 4 bases from V and 4 bases from J, leaving 13 bases between. Germline V gives CDR1 SNHLY, CDR2 FYNNEI. There are 14 residues in the CDR3.

This clone showed up many times. The rearrangement links TRBV7-2 to TRBJ1-4, with TRBD1 matching 10 bases. V shed 5 bases and J 7 bases; nucleotides not matched to a gene: 7. CDR3 size: 15 residues. Germline V gene data show CDR1 as SGHTA and CDR2 as FQGNSA. CDR3 protein: CASSASGTGVEKLFF. The CDR3 DNA follows: TGTGCCAGCAGCGCCTCCGGGACAGGGGTTGAAAAACTGTTTTTT.

The chain joins TRBV7-9 to TRBJ1-1, with D unresolved. Germline lookup yields CDR1 SEHNR and CDR2 FQNEAQ (reference sequence). The CDR3 has 14 residues. V was pared by 7 bases and J by 4 bases, with 16 bases between. CDR3 coding DNA: TGTGCCAGCACCCGGCAAGGGTCGGGCACTGAAGCTTTCTTT. Encoded protein: CASTRQGSGTEAFF.

The chain joins TRBV7-2 to TRBJ2-3; 8 positions match TRBD2. Per the germline V gene, CDR1 is SGHTA and CDR2 is FQGNSA. Trimming took 5 bases from V and 2 from J; bases not matched to a gene: 12. This CDR3 contains 17 residues. The CDR3 reads CASSPADRGRTTDTQYF. The CDR3, as DNA: TGTGCCAGCAGCCCTGCCGATCGCGGGAGGACCACAGATACGCAGTATTTT.

The chain is built from TRBV18 and TRBJ2-5, with D possibly TRBD1 on 6 matching bases. Germline V gene data show CDR1 as KGHSH and CDR2 as LQKENI. The CDR3 is 14 amino acids. The ends were cut back, 5 bases at V and 3 bases at J, with 13 bases in the middle. The CDR3: CASSGRWTEETQYF. The CDR3 DNA sequence: TGTGCCAGCTCAGGTAGATGGACAGAAGAGACCCAGTACTTC.

A word on this clone: Only one base separates this from a far larger clonotype, so it likely reflects a read error. Other DNA sequences in the sample encode the same CDR3. This chain uses TRBV6-5 with TRBJ2-2; D might be TRBD1 (7 bases). The CDR3 has 15 amino acids. Germline V gene lookup returns CDR1 MNHEY and CDR2 SVGAGI. The CDR3 sequence: CASKAGQLNTGELFF. The CDR3 DNA follows: TGTGCCAGCAAGGCGGGACAGTTGAACACCGGGGAGTTGTTTTTT.

This clone was seen once. J is TRBJ2-1 and V is TRBV7-8; D possibly corresponds to TRBD2 (7 bases). The CDR3 spans 15 residues. Trimming left V 5 bases short and J 10 bases short, with 21 bases between. Per the germline V gene, CDR1 is SGHVS and CDR2 is FQNEAQ. The CDR3 DNA reads TGTGCCAGCAGCCGGCTGCAGGGGACTATCGGGGAGCAGTTCTTC. Translation gives CASSRLQGTIGEQFF.

The rearrangement joins TRBV7-3 to TRBJ1-1; no firm D call. Trimming removed 2 bases at V and 5 bases at J, with 12 bases between. CDR1 is SGHTA and CDR2 is FQGTGA in the germline V gene. The CDR3 consists of 14 residues. The CDR3 bases are TGTGCCAGCAGCTTAGGGGTCTCAGGTACTGAAGCTTTCTTT. It encodes CASSLGVSGTEAFF.

This clone has more than one count but fewer than ten. The chain couples TRBV9 to TRBJ2-5; D unresolved. Germline V lookup: CDR1 SGDLS, CDR2 YYNGEE. V was pared by 0 bases and J by 5 bases, with 8 bases between. The CDR3 totals 13 residues. The CDR3 bases are TGTGCCAGCAGCGTAGAGGGCGCGGAGACCCAGTACTTC. This codes for CASSVEGAETQYF.

The gene calls are TRBV19 and TRBJ2-3, with 10 bases that match TRBD2. V was pared by 3 bases and J by 2 bases, with 8 bases of the junction left unmatched. CDR1 is LNHDA, CDR2 SQIVND, per germline (reference sequence). The CDR3 has 17 amino acids. CDR3 protein: CASSIGVLAGATDTQYF. For the CDR3, the DNA is TGTGCCAGTAGTATCGGGGTGCTAGCGGGAGCCACAGATACGCAGTATTTT.

This rearrangement joins TRBV30 to TRBJ1-4; no clear D. This CDR3 is built from 14 residues. Germline V gene lookup returns CDR1 GTSNPN and CDR2 SVGIG (reference sequence). Between the trimmed V and J ends, which lost 0 bases and 4 bases, there was a span of 9 bases. The chain's CDR3 is CAWSVGSYNEKLFF. The CDR3 DNA follows: TGTGCCTGGAGTGTCGGGTCCTATAATGAAAAACTGTTTTTT.

The gene calls are TRBV7-9 and TRBJ1-4; 7 bases fit TRBD1. CDR1 and CDR2 from the germline V gene are SEHNR and FQNEAQ (reference sequence). The CDR3 spans 15 residues. V was clipped by 3 bases and J by 6 bases; unmatched bases: 7. CDR3 nucleotide sequence: TGTGCCAGCAGCTTCTACGGACAGGAAGATGAAAAACTGTTTTTT. It translates to CASSFYGQEDEKLFF. The complete variable domain, with remaining parts taken from reference TRBV7-9 and TRBJ1-4, reads DTGVSQNPRHKITKRGQNVTFRCDPISEHNRLYWYRQTLGQGPEFLTYFQNEAQLEKSRLLSDRFSAERPKGSFSTLEIQRTEQGDSAMYLCASSFYGQEDEKLFFGSGTQLSVL.

The chain combines TRBV7-6 with TRBJ2-3, with a weak D call TRBD2 (6 bases). V was pared by 5 bases and J by 0 bases, with 15 bases between. Germline CDR1 is SGHVS and CDR2 is FNYEAQ. The CDR3 spans 16 residues. CDR3: CASSPLGGTSTDTQYF. CDR3 DNA sequence: TGTGCCAGCAGCCCCTTGGGGGGTACTAGCACAGATACGCAGTATTTT.